One sample yielded the 14 T cell receptor beta chains listed below, sequenced in a study of blood T cells in healthy people across ages (dated by TCRdb to between 2014 and 2017). Libraries were built with 5' RACE. Sequenced on an Illumina HiSeq 2500. A second PCR of about 6 to 11 cycles was performed with a sample-barcoded 5' primer and a J-beta primer mix. In-frame beta chains were kept once TCRdb had trimmed the public reads at Q25 with fastp and called clones with MiXCR. CDR3 protein sequences are deduplicated, and each keeps its most common genes and DNA. The sample table records about 380,000 distinct CDR3 sequences; 45% to 65% of these occur just once. 45% to 55% of the sample goes to the ten largest clones. The specimen sequenced was blood. The receptors were gathered from a man between 60 and 75 years old in good health.

V is TRBV9 and J is TRBJ2-4; TRBD1 matches 7 bases. In germline, CDR1 is SGDLS, CDR2 YYNGEE. Trimming took 0 bases from V and 5 from J; bases not matched to a gene: 14. The CDR3 contains 18 residues. The CDR3 spells CASSVGSVAGGVENIQYF. CDR3 coding DNA: TGTGCCAGCAGCGTAGGGAGCGTGGCAGGGGGAGTGGAAAACATTCAGTACTTC. Combining the CDR3 with reference TRBV9 and TRBJ2-4 gives the whole variable domain DSGVTQTPKHLITATGQRVTLRCSPRSGDLSVYWYQQSLDQGLQFLIQYYNGEERAKGNILERFSAQQFPDLHSELNLSSLELGDSALYFCASSVGSVAGGVENIQYFGAGTRLSVL.

The CDR3 sequence: CASSPLTGDNYGYTF. The CDR3 DNA is TGCGCCAGCAGCCCCTTGACAGGGGACAACTATGGCTACACCTTC. The V call is TRBV5-1, the J call TRBJ1-2, with 8 bases aligning to TRBD1. Germline trimming cut 4 bases from V and 2 bases from J; bases unmatched to any gene: 7. CDR1 is SGHRS and CDR2 is YFSETQ in the germline V gene. The CDR3 sequence is 15 residues long. Filled out from reference TRBV5-1 and TRBJ1-2, the complete variable domain reads KAGVTQTPRYLIKTRGQQVTLSCSPISGHRSVSWYQQTPGQGLQFLFEYFSETQRNKGNFPGRFSGRQFSNSRSEMNVSTLELGDSALYLCASSPLTGDNYGYTFGSGTRLTVV.

This clonotype was found a few times. The chain recombines TRBV28 with TRBJ2-5; TRBD2 is a possible D gene (6 bases). Looked up from germline, CDR1 is MDHEN and CDR2 is SYDVKM. Trimming left V 4 bases short and J 5 bases short, with 8 bases between. The length of the CDR3 is 12 residues. CDR3 DNA: TGTGCCAGCAGTTGGGGGGTCGAGACCCAGTACTTC. Its translation is CASSWGVETQYF.

This clonotype was seen once. The chain uses TRBV3-1 and TRBJ1-5; maybe TRBD1 (5 bases). CDR3 length equals 15 residues. In germline, CDR1 is LGHDT, CDR2 YNNKEL (reference sequence). V lost 4 bases to trimming and J lost 7 bases, with 17 bases between them. The CDR3 DNA is TGTGCCAGCAGCCCCTTTGCGGGGGATGGCCAGCCCCAGCATTTT. The encoded protein is CASSPFAGDGQPQHF.

The CDR3 loop is CASWPGGSYNEQFF. The CDR3 DNA reads TGTGCCAGTTGGCCCGGGGGCTCCTACAATGAGCAGTTCTTC. V gene TRBV6-6 combines with J gene TRBJ2-1; possibly TRBD2 for D (6 bases). Germline V gives CDR1 MNHNY, CDR2 SVGAGI (reference sequence). The V gene lost 9 bases and the J gene lost 0 bases, with 12 bases spanning the gap. The CDR3 totals 14 residues.

This clonotype came up a few times. The chain recombines TRBV7-9 with TRBJ2-3; 9 positions match TRBD2. CDR3 length: 16 residues. Germline assignment: CDR1 SEHNR and CDR2 FQNEAQ (reference sequence). Trimming took 5 bases from V and 0 from J; bases not matched to a gene: 6. The CDR3 DNA sequence: TGTGCCAGCAGCCCTCCTAGCGGGGCCAGCACAGATACGCAGTATTTT. This codes for CASSPPSGASTDTQYF.

The table lists this clonotype with many counts. The chain couples TRBV28 to TRBJ1-5, with 8 bases that match TRBD1. V shed 6 bases and J 4 bases; nucleotides not matched to a gene: 8. This CDR3 is built from 15 residues. Per germline, CDR1 MDHEN and CDR2 SYDVKM. The CDR3 coding sequence is TGTGCCAGCAGACCGACAGGGGTTCGGAATCAGCCCCAGCATTTT. It yields the protein CASRPTGVRNQPQHF.

V is TRBV4-2 and J is TRBJ2-5; D gene unclear. CDR1 and CDR2 (germline): LGHNA, YNFKEQ. V lost 0 bases and J 2 bases, leaving 4 bases between the germline ends. The CDR3 sequence is 13 residues long. The CDR3 here is CASSQDFQETQYF. The CDR3 coding sequence is TGTGCCAGCAGCCAAGACTTTCAAGAGACCCAGTACTTC.

This clonotype was recorded a few times. This chain links TRBV7-9 with TRBJ1-4; D unclear. The V end lost 3 bases, the J end lost 3 bases, and 8 bases lay between the germline ends. Germline-derived CDR1 and CDR2 are SEHNR and FQNEAQ (reference sequence). The CDR3 spans 14 residues. DNA for the CDR3: TGTGCCAGCAGCTTTGCCCAACCTAATGAAAAACTGTTTTTT. It encodes CASSFAQPNEKLFF.

This chain links TRBV15 with TRBJ2-7; D may be TRBD2 (6 bases). The V and J ends lost 8 bases and 3 bases respectively, with 8 bases between them. Germline loops: CDR1 LNHNV, CDR2 YYDKDF (reference sequence). The CDR3 runs to 11 residues. In nucleotides, the CDR3 is TGTGCCACCGTCGGGGGCTACGAGCAGTACTTC. It encodes CATVGGYEQYF.

This clonotype was observed a few times. The CDR3 nucleotides read TGTGCCAGCAGCTTCAGGGCGGGGCCGGAGACCCAGTACTTC. Residues: CASSFRAGPETQYF. The chain couples TRBV7-2 to TRBJ2-5; weak D call: TRBD2 (6 bases). This CDR3 region has 14 residues. Germline V CDR1 and CDR2: SGHTA, FQGNSA. The germline V and J ends were trimmed by 3 bases and 5 bases, with 13 bases remaining between them.

The J gene is TRBJ2-3, the V gene TRBV20-1, with TRBD2 matching 11 bases. This CDR3 comprises 16 residues. Germline assignment: CDR1 DFQATT and CDR2 SNEGSKA (reference sequence). The V and J ends lost 6 bases and 6 bases, in that order; junction bases with no gene match: 14. CDR3 bases: TGCAGTGCCGTCGGGACTAGCGGAGCACGGGTGGATACGCAGTATTTT. As protein: CSAVGTSGARVDTQYF.

The chain couples TRBV4-3 to TRBJ2-3, with 8 bases matching TRBD1. Germline V gene sequence: CDR1 LGHNA, CDR2 YSLEER. The CDR3 extends over 14 amino acids. V shed 4 bases and J 5 bases; nucleotides not matched to a gene: 5. The CDR3 spells CASSPTGERDTQYF. The CDR3 coding sequence is TGCGCCAGCAGCCCGACAGGGGAGAGAGATACGCAGTATTTT.

The DNA for the CDR3 is TGCAGTGCTAGAGACCCCCAATTCAACACTGAAGCTTTCTTT. It is translated as CSARDPQFNTEAFF. The V call is TRBV20-1, the J call TRBJ1-1; D is ambiguous. CDR1 is DFQATT, CDR2 SNEGSKA, per germline (reference sequence). The CDR3 is made up of 14 amino acids. Trimming shortened V by 0 bases and J by 2 bases, and 10 bases separated the two germline ends.